The text below deals with one TCR beta chain. Its antigen is undetermined. Isolation per sample recovered at least 7 million PBMCs. These data are taken from a study of blood T cells in healthy people across ages. Study as a whole: Template switching picked up about one barcoded beta molecule for each two T cells.

Combining a sample-barcoded 5' primer with a J-beta primer mix, a second PCR ran for about 7 to 11 cycles. Every single cDNA molecule received a tag from a template-switch adaptor with 12 random nucleotides. TCRdb itself ran the 5' RACE reads through MiXCR, one entry per CDR3 protein. Counted here are 800,000 or so distinct CDR3 sequences, approximately 67% occurring once; the ten biggest clones make up 25% to 35%. Study-wide findings and caveats: When set beside aged donors, long-lived donors presented more naive CD4+ cells and higher diversity.

The CDR3 consists of 16 residues. Germline V gene sequence: CDR1 SEHNR, CDR2 FQNEAQ (reference sequence). J was trimmed by 2 bases and V by 5 bases; bases with no gene match: 11. What was sequenced was blood. The clonotype comes from a man between 25 and 39 years old in good health. V is TRBV7-9 and J is TRBJ1-2; 7 nucleotides agree with TRBD1. In DNA, the CDR3 is TGTGCCAGCAGCCTCAGTGGACAGGAAATGAACTATGGCTACACCTTC. As protein: CASSLSGQEMNYGYTF. The variable domain in full, with the rest retrieved from reference TRBV7-9 and TRBJ1-2, is DTGVSQNPRHKITKRGQNVTFRCDPISEHNRLYWYRQTLGQGPEFLTYFQNEAQLEKSRLLSDRFSAERPKGSFSTLEIQRTEQGDSAMYLCASSLSGQEMNYGYTFGSGTRLTVV.